The 7 T cell receptor beta chains presented below share a single source sample, sequenced in a study of beta chain features in type 1 diabetes. Study conclusions and caveats: Type 1 diabetes patients had moderately but significantly shorter TCRB CDR3s in all four CD4+ subsets.

Antigens for these TCRs are unknown. Expressed TCRB transcripts were sequenced because the isolated RNA had all been reverse transcribed beforehand. Sequenced by immunoSEQ multiplex PCR; TCRdb stores in-frame clones only, minus some. The data contain around 120,000 clones, 17% of them singletons. Sequencing was done on a sample of central memory CD4+ T cells from blood. These receptors originate from a young man with type 1 diabetes.

The V call is TRBV7-2, the J call TRBJ2-5; D ambiguous. The V end lost 6 bases, the J end lost 6 bases, and 8 bases lay between the germline ends. The CDR3 sequence is 11 residues long. The germline V gene encodes CDR1 SGHTA and CDR2 FQGNSA. The CDR3 loop reads CASSQVQTQYF. The CDR3 DNA is TGTGCCAGCAGTCAAGTGCAGACCCAGTACTTC.

The rearrangement links TRBV5-1 to TRBJ1-1; perhaps TRBD1 as D (5 bases). Per germline, CDR1 SGHRS and CDR2 YFSETQ. V was shortened by 1 base and J by 4 bases, with 11 bases between the two germline ends. There are 14 residues in the CDR3. The CDR3 coding sequence is TGCGCCAGCAGCTTGAGGCAGGGCGGCACTGAAGCTTTCTTT. This codes for CASSLRQGGTEAFF.

The rearrangement uses TRBV7-2 and TRBJ1-1, with D hard to call. Germline lookup yields CDR1 SGHTA and CDR2 FQGNSA. The ends were cut back, 10 bases at V and 0 bases at J, with 15 bases in the middle. The CDR3 spans 14 residues. The CDR3 region has the DNA TGTGCCATCCTGCGTACAGCCATGAACACTGAAGCTTTCTTT. Its translation: CAILRTAMNTEAFF.

In this sample, this clone turned up a few times. The J gene is TRBJ1-1, the V gene TRBV7-9, with a tentative D call TRBD1 (6 bases). V lost 3 bases and J 1 base, leaving 18 bases between the germline ends. The CDR3 extends over 17 amino acids. Germline assignment: CDR1 SEHNR and CDR2 FQNEAQ (reference sequence). The CDR3 DNA is TGTGCCAGCAGCTTTGGGGCAGGGGCAGGGTCGAACACTGAAGCTTTCTTT. It specifies CASSFGAGAGSNTEAFF.

By share, this clone ranks as medium-sized. The chain joins TRBV7-9 to TRBJ2-1; a possible D gene is TRBD2 (6 bases). CDR3 size: 13 residues. Germline CDR1 is SEHNR and CDR2 is FQNEAQ (reference sequence). The V end lost 5 bases, the J end lost 3 bases, and 8 bases lay between the germline ends. CDR3 DNA sequence: TGTGCCAGCAGCCCGACTAGCTACAATGAGCAGTTCTTC. Residues: CASSPTSYNEQFF.

This clone was picked up many times. The chain combines TRBV11-2 with TRBJ2-1, with 12 bases that match TRBD2. The length of the CDR3 is 14 residues. Trimming removed 6 bases from V and 9 bases from J; junction bases left unmatched: 6. Germline loops: CDR1 SGHAT, CDR2 FQNNGV. CDR3 DNA: TGTGCCAGCAGATCCGGACTAGCGGGAAGTGAGCAGTTCTTC. Its protein product is CASRSGLAGSEQFF. Combining the CDR3 with reference TRBV11-2 and TRBJ2-1 gives the whole variable domain EAGVAQSPRYKIIEKRQSVAFWCNPISGHATLYWYQQILGQGPKLLIQFQNNGVVDDSQLPKDRFSAERLKGVDSTLKIQPAKLEDSAVYLCASRSGLAGSEQFFGPGTRLTVL.

This clone has only a few counts. The same CDR3 also results from other DNA sequences found in this sample. V usage is TRBV18 and J usage is TRBJ2-5; unclear D gene. Trimming left V 3 bases short and J 1 base short, with 6 bases between. This CDR3 contains 13 residues. Germline V gene sequence: CDR1 KGHSH, CDR2 LQKENI. This CDR3 is CASSPGSQETQYF. The CDR3 coding sequence is TGTGCCAGCTCACCCGGTAGCCAAGAGACCCAGTACTTC.